This T cell receptor (beta chain) is from a study of shared clonotypes between healthy human individuals. At a deep level, the assay was run. Produced via immunoSEQ multiplex PCR; TCRdb's table is partial and in-frame only. The sample lists about 1.5 million clones; about 96% were seen once. Whole-study results and caveats: Sample collection involved blood only; tissue repertoires are likely different. Estimated clonotype richness was generally higher in naive than memory subsets. With several donors compared, around 5% of naive CD4 clonotypes were shared.

Concerning this clone itself: Its antigen is not known.

Germline V gives CDR1 SNHLY, CDR2 FYNNEI. V lost 2 bases, J lost 6 bases, and 10 bases lay in between. This CDR3 spans 14 amino acids. The J gene is TRBJ1-4, the V gene TRBV2; D remains ambiguous. This TCR was recovered from a man aged 25-45 years in good health. Source material: naive CD4+ T cells sorted from blood. The subset: CD45RA+ positively selected. The CDR3 DNA reads TGTGCCAGCAGTGAATTGGTGGGTGATGAAAAACTGTTTTTT. Protein product: CASSELVGDEKLFF.